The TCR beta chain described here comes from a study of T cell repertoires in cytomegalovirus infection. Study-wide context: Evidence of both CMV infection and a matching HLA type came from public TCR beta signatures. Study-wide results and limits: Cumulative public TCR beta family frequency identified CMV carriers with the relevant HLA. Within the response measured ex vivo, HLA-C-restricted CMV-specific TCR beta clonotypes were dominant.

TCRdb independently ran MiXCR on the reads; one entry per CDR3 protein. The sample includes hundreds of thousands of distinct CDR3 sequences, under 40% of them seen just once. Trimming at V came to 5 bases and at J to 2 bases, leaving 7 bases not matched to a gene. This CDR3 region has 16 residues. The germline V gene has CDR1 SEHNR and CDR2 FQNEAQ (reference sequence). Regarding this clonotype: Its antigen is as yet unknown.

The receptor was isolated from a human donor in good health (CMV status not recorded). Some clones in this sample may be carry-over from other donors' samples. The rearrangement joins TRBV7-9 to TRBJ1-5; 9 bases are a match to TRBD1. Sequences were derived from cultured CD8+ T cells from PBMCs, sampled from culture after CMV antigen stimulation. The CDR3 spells CASSPADRGGNQPQHF. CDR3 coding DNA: TGTGCCAGCAGCCCAGCCGACAGGGGGGGCAATCAGCCCCAGCATTTT.